The 18 T cell receptor beta chains in this list originate from one sample, sequenced in a study of beta chain features in type 1 diabetes. Study observations and caveats: Type 1 diabetes patients had moderately but significantly shorter TCRB CDR3s in all four CD4+ subsets.

cDNA synthesis used the whole RNA isolate, giving expressed TCRB sequences. This table comes from immunoSEQ multiplex PCR, and its TCRdb copy is limited to in-frame clones, with some not included. The sample lists some 240,000 clones, 16% occurring once. The antigens these receptors bind are not known. Source material: naive CD4+ T cells from blood. The receptors derive from a man aged 30-40 years with type 1 diabetes.

This clone was recorded a few times. This chain connects TRBV29-1 to TRBJ2-1; possibly TRBD1 for D (5 bases). The germline gives CDR1 SQVTM, CDR2 ANQGSEA. Trimming cost V 3 bases and J 12 bases, with 12 bases left between them. The CDR3 length is 11 residues. CDR3 nucleotides: TGCAGCGTTGACGAACAGGTGGGGCAGTTCTTC. Residues: CSVDEQVGQFF.

V is TRBV27 and J is TRBJ2-2; 9 bases are a match to TRBD2. Germline assignment: CDR1 MNHEY and CDR2 SMNVEV (reference sequence). There are 14 residues in the CDR3. The junction had 3 bases not matched to a gene; V was cut back by 6 bases and J by 4 bases. The CDR3 DNA sequence: TGTGCCAGCAGACAGCGGGAGGTCACCGGGGAGCTGTTTTTT. It translates to CASRQREVTGELFF.

This clone has only a few counts. The chain joins TRBV7-2 to TRBJ2-1; D is perhaps TRBD1 or TRBD2 (6 bases each). The CDR3 has 14 amino acids. V was trimmed by 3 bases and J by 15 bases, leaving 21 bases between them. Germline loops: CDR1 SGHTA, CDR2 FQGNSA. This CDR3 reads CASSFGGVPPSWFF. The CDR3 DNA follows: TGTGCCAGCAGCTTCGGGGGCGTGCCGCCCAGCTGGTTCTTC. Full variable domain (rest looked up from reference TRBV7-2 and TRBJ2-1): GAGVSQSPSNKVTEKGKDVELRCDPISGHTALYWYRQSLGQGLEFLIYFQGNSAPDKSGLPSDRFSAERTGGSVSTLTIQRTQQEDSAVYLCASSFGGVPPSWFFGPGTRLTVL.

The V gene is TRBV13, the J gene TRBJ2-7; TRBD2 agrees at 11 bases. This CDR3 has 16 residues. Looked up from germline, CDR1 is PRHDT and CDR2 is FYEKMQ (reference sequence). With V trimmed by 6 bases and J by 7 bases, 14 bases remained unmatched. DNA for the CDR3: TGTGCCAGCAGTATTAGCGGGAGGGCCGCCGGGGAAGAGCAGTACTTC. It codes for CASSISGRAAGEEQYF.

The gene calls are TRBV5-4 and TRBJ1-5, with D perhaps matching TRBD1 (6 bases). Germline CDR1 and CDR2: SGHNT and YYREEE (reference sequence). V lost 3 bases and J 4 bases, leaving 14 bases between the germline ends. The CDR3 has 15 amino acids. CDR3 loop: CASSSGGGVNQPQHF. CDR3 DNA sequence: TGTGCCAGCAGCTCCGGCGGGGGCGTGAATCAGCCCCAGCATTTT.

The rearrangement joins TRBV7-3 to TRBJ2-7; a possible D gene is TRBD2 (6 bases). The V gene's germline CDR1 is SGHTA and CDR2 FQGTGA. Trimming left V 1 base short and J 1 base short, with 8 bases between. The CDR3 contains 14 residues. The CDR3 loop is CASSLSAGSYEQYF. The CDR3 DNA follows: TGTGCCAGCAGCTTAAGTGCGGGATCCTACGAGCAGTACTTC.

The chain recombines TRBV7-2 with TRBJ2-3; D tentatively fits TRBD1 or TRBD2 (6 bases each). Per the germline V gene, CDR1 is SGHTA and CDR2 is FQGNSA. This CDR3 has 14 residues. Trimming took 5 bases from V and 5 from J, leaving 14 bases between them. The CDR3 loop is CASSLARGVDTQYF. The CDR3 DNA follows: TGTGCCAGCAGCCTCGCGAGGGGGGTAGATACGCAGTATTTT.

In its sample, this clone was seen a few times. The chain recombines TRBV11-2 with TRBJ2-1, with TRBD2 matching over 10 bases. The CDR3 contains 16 residues. Germline CDR1 and CDR2: SGHAT and FQNNGV. V was clipped by 5 bases and J by 4 bases; unmatched bases: 8. The CDR3 DNA reads TGTGCCAGCAGCCAGAAGGCTAGCGGGAGTTACAATGAGCAGTTCTTC. Translating gives CASSQKASGSYNEQFF.

The V and J genes are TRBV5-4 and TRBJ2-1; 7 bases align to TRBD2. Germline V gene sequence: CDR1 SGHNT, CDR2 YYREEE (reference sequence). The CDR3 is made up of 15 amino acids. V was clipped by 0 bases and J by 6 bases; unmatched bases: 6. Here the CDR3 reads CASSLAGLDPNEQFF. CDR3 nucleotide sequence: TGTGCCAGCAGCTTGGCCGGACTAGATCCCAATGAGCAGTTCTTC.

This clone was seen a few times. The chain combines TRBV27 with TRBJ2-6; the D gene is possibly TRBD1 (6 bases). CDR1 MNHEY and CDR2 SMNVEV come from the germline V gene (reference sequence). The CDR3 is made up of 17 amino acids. Trimming took 2 bases from V and 2 from J, leaving 13 bases between them. The CDR3 spells CASSLITGRPGANVLTF. CDR3 nucleotide sequence: TGTGCCAGCAGTTTAATTACAGGGCGCCCTGGGGCCAACGTCCTGACTTTC.

The chain has TRBV9 and TRBJ2-1; 10 bases agree with TRBD2. V lost 6 bases, J lost 6 bases, and 6 bases stayed unmatched. Looked up from germline, CDR1 is SGDLS and CDR2 is YYNGEE. This CDR3 contains 14 residues. The CDR3 loop is CASKALAGANEQFF. In DNA, the CDR3 is TGTGCCAGCAAGGCCCTAGCGGGAGCCAATGAGCAGTTCTTC. Using reference TRBV9 and TRBJ2-1 for the parts outside the CDR3, the full variable domain is DSGVTQTPKHLITATGQRVTLRCSPRSGDLSVYWYQQSLDQGLQFLIQYYNGEERAKGNILERFSAQQFPDLHSELNLSSLELGDSALYFCASKALAGANEQFFGPGTRLTVL.

This chain connects TRBV30 to TRBJ2-7; D remains ambiguous. The ends were cut back, 4 bases at V and 2 bases at J, with 12 bases in the middle. CDR1 is GTSNPN, CDR2 SVGIG, per germline (reference sequence). The CDR3 spans 13 residues. The CDR3 region is CAWTRARPYEQYF. DNA for the CDR3: TGTGCCTGGACTAGAGCCAGACCCTACGAGCAGTACTTC.

The chain joins TRBV4-2 to TRBJ2-1, with 8 bases fitting TRBD1. The CDR3 consists of 11 residues. Unmatched junction bases numbered 2, after V lost 3 bases and J lost 13 bases. CDR1 and CDR2 (germline): LGHNA, YNFKEQ. The CDR3 nucleotides read TGTGCCAGCAGCCAGGACAGGGTTCAGTTCTTC. Its translation: CASSQDRVQFF.

The chain joins TRBV30 to TRBJ1-2, with a possible D match to TRBD1 (5 bases). The CDR3 loop spans 11 amino acids. CDR1 is GTSNPN, CDR2 SVGIG, per germline (reference sequence). Trimming stripped 5 bases from V and 2 bases from J, with 6 bases between. The CDR3 protein is CAWDRNYGYTF. The CDR3 nucleotides read TGTGCCTGGGACAGAAACTATGGCTACACCTTC.

The chain is built from TRBV29-1 and TRBJ1-4, with TRBD1 matching over 8 bases. With 4 bases clipped from V and 6 bases from J, the junction kept 4 bases outside the gene matches. Germline V gene data show CDR1 as SQVTM and CDR2 as ANQGSEA. The length of the CDR3 is 13 residues. This CDR3 reads CSVGQGSDEKLFF. In DNA, the CDR3 is TGCAGCGTTGGACAGGGGAGTGATGAAAAACTGTTTTTT.

This clone has just a few counts. This chain links TRBV9 with TRBJ2-4; possibly TRBD2 for D (6 bases). Germline V gene lookup returns CDR1 SGDLS and CDR2 YYNGEE. The CDR3 contains 14 residues. Trimming pared 1 base from V and 8 bases from J, leaving 13 bases between. The CDR3 region is CASSVTEASDIQYF. CDR3 nucleotide sequence: TGTGCCAGCAGCGTAACAGAGGCTAGCGACATTCAGTACTTC.

A few counts support this clone. V and J are TRBV16 and TRBJ2-4; D gene ambiguous. Trimming stripped 2 bases from V and 0 bases from J, with 5 bases between. CDR1 is KGHSY, CDR2 FQNENV, per germline. CDR3 size: 14 residues. The chain's CDR3 is CASSQGLAKNIQYF. The CDR3 coding sequence is TGTGCCAGCAGCCAAGGTCTAGCCAAAAACATTCAGTACTTC.

In its sample, this clone was seen once. This chain connects TRBV2 to TRBJ1-2; 9 bases agree with TRBD1. With V trimmed by 7 bases and J by 8 bases, 8 bases remained unmatched. Germline CDR1 reads SNHLY; CDR2 reads FYNNEI. The CDR3 covers 13 residues. CDR3 sequence (DNA): TGTGCCAGCATTCGGACAGGGGCCGTAGGCTACACCTTC. Translating gives CASIRTGAVGYTF. Looking up the rest from reference TRBV2 and TRBJ1-2 gives the full variable domain: EPEVTQTPSHQVTQMGQEVILRCVPISNHLYFYWYRQILGQKVEFLVSFYNNEISEKSEIFDDQFSVERPDGSNFTLKIRSTKLEDSAMYFCASIRTGAVGYTFGSGTRLTVV.